These 28 T cell receptor beta chains share one sample of origin, sequenced in a study of monozygotic twins with inflammatory bowel disease. From the 5' RACE reads, TCRdb lists one entry per CDR3 protein and no DNA. The sample shows some 200,000 distinct CDR3 sequences, and approximately 1.5% sits with its ten largest clones. Sequencing was done on a sample of blood. Every receptor here comes from a human donor with ulcerative colitis or Crohn's disease, or a healthy co-twin of an affected twin (not recorded which).

The chain recombines TRBV11-2 with TRBJ2-5; no DNA is available, so the TRBD1 call from TCRdb remains unchecked. The CDR3 is 14 amino acids. Germline CDR1 and CDR2: SGHAT and FQNNGV. CDR3: CASSFDRGWETQYF. The full variable domain, completed using reference TRBV11-2 and TRBJ2-5, is EAGVAQSPRYKIIEKRQSVAFWCNPISGHATLYWYQQILGQGPKLLIQFQNNGVVDDSQLPKDRFSAERLKGVDSTLKIQPAKLEDSAVYLCASSFDRGWETQYFGPGTRLLVL.

This chain uses TRBV5-1 with TRBJ1-2. Germline-derived CDR1 and CDR2 are SGHRS and YFSETQ. This CDR3 is built from 14 residues. The CDR3 sequence: CASSLEGRFYGYTF.

The chain employs TRBV3-1 and TRBJ1-4; the TCRdb D gene call, TRBD1, has no DNA to confirm it. This CDR3 has 12 amino acids. Germline assignment: CDR1 LGHDT and CDR2 YNNKEL (reference sequence). This CDR3 reads CASSLQGVKLFF.

The chain combines TRBV6-5 with TRBJ2-7; TCRdb reports TRBD1, a call that lacks DNA to check it against. The CDR3 sequence is 13 residues long. Germline V lookup: CDR1 MNHEY, CDR2 SVGAGI. CDR3 sequence reads: CASSQGQSYEQYF.

The genes are TRBV13 and TRBJ1-1; absent DNA, TCRdb's TRBD1 call cannot be checked. The CDR3 consists of 14 residues. The germline V gene encodes CDR1 PRHDT and CDR2 FYEKMQ (reference sequence). CDR3 in amino acids: CASTPLSERTEAFF.

V gene TRBV4-1 combines with J gene TRBJ1-2; TCRdb returns TRBD1, unconfirmable since there is no DNA. CDR3 length: 16 amino acids. The germline V gene encodes CDR1 MGHRA and CDR2 YSYEKL. This CDR3 reads CASSQEGQGSIYGYTF.

The chain couples TRBV7-9 to TRBJ2-3; TCRdb selects TRBD1, and the lack of DNA leaves this call unchecked. The CDR3 has 13 amino acids. Germline V CDR1 and CDR2: SEHNR, FQNEAQ (reference sequence). The CDR3 here is CASSTGQGDTQYF. Full variable domain (rest looked up from reference TRBV7-9 and TRBJ2-3): DTGVSQNPRHKITKRGQNVTFRCDPISEHNRLYWYRQTLGQGPEFLTYFQNEAQLEKSRLLSDRFSAERPKGSFSTLEIQRTEQGDSAMYLCASSTGQGDTQYFGPGTRLTVL.

The chain employs TRBV14 and TRBJ1-2. Per germline, CDR1 SGHDN and CDR2 FVKESK. The CDR3 is made up of 14 amino acids. This CDR3 is CASSPIHKNYGYTF.

This chain joins TRBV5-1 and TRBJ2-2; TCRdb names TRBD1, which stays unverified in the absence of DNA. The CDR3 length is 14 residues. CDR1 is SGHRS and CDR2 is YFSETQ in the germline V gene. The CDR3 here is CASSTGQGSGELFF.

The rearrangement uses TRBV12-3 or TRBV12-4 and TRBJ2-3; TCRdb's D call, TRBD2, is unchecked because there is no DNA. CDR3 length: 13 amino acids. The CDR3: CASRTGIRDTQYF.

This rearrangement joins TRBV6-2 or TRBV6-3 to TRBJ2-7; with no DNA, the TCRdb D assignment of TRBD2 cannot be verified. The CDR3 length is 12 residues. The germline V gene has CDR1 MNHEY and CDR2 SVGEGT. This CDR3 reads CASGAGPYEQYF.

V gene TRBV10-1 combines with J gene TRBJ2-2; TCRdb lists TRBD1, though no DNA is available to test this call. The CDR3 covers 16 residues. Germline assignment: CDR1 WNHNN and CDR2 SYGVQD (reference sequence). The CDR3 sequence is CASRKATGKNTGELFF.

The V call is TRBV15, the J call TRBJ1-4. The CDR3 length is 12 residues. From germline, CDR1 is LNHNV and CDR2 YYDKDF (reference sequence). Here the CDR3 reads CATSRGDEKLFF. The entire variable domain, with the rest obtained from reference TRBV15 and TRBJ1-4, is as follows: DAMVIQNPRYQVTQFGKPVTLSCSQTLNHNVMYWYQQKSSQAPKLLFHYYDKDFNNEADTPDNFQSRRPNTSFCFLDIRSPGLGDTAMYLCATSRGDEKLFFGSGTQLSVL.

The J gene is TRBJ1-5, the V gene TRBV20-1. The CDR3 is 13 amino acids. Germline V CDR1 and CDR2: DFQATT, SNEGSKA (reference sequence). Here the CDR3 reads CSASFSSNQPQHF.

The chain couples TRBV5-1 to TRBJ2-2; TCRdb reports TRBD2, a call that lacks DNA to check it against. CDR1 is SGHRS, CDR2 YFSETQ, per germline. The CDR3 contains 15 residues. The CDR3 spells CASSGLAGSTGELFF.

V usage is TRBV7-9 and J usage is TRBJ2-4; TCRdb outputs TRBD1, but without DNA this stays unchecked. Per the germline V gene, CDR1 is SEHNR and CDR2 is FQNEAQ (reference sequence). The CDR3 is 12 residues long. The CDR3: CASSLEPTAQYF.

The chain has TRBV29-1 and TRBJ2-1. The CDR3 runs to 14 residues. The germline V gene encodes CDR1 SQVTM and CDR2 ANQGSEA. The CDR3 loop is CSVALGPSYNEQFF.

The chain joins TRBV4-2 to TRBJ1-2; TCRdb proposes TRBD1, but this gene call is untestable without DNA. CDR1 is LGHNA, CDR2 YNFKEQ, per germline. The CDR3 totals 17 residues. The CDR3 spells CASSQDVPRSGNYGYTF.

The rearrangement joins TRBV24-1 to TRBJ1-1; the D call of TRBD1 rests on TCRdb alone, since no DNA is present to check it. From germline, CDR1 is KGHDR and CDR2 SFDVKD. The CDR3 runs to 13 residues. The CDR3: CATTDRAYTEAFF.

The chain couples TRBV18 to TRBJ2-1; TCRdb's D gene call, TRBD1, goes unchecked for lack of DNA. Germline loops: CDR1 KGHSH, CDR2 LQKENI. CDR3 length: 17 amino acids. CDR3 protein: CASSPNRTPIGNNEQFF. The whole variable domain, remainder taken from reference TRBV18 and TRBJ2-1, is NAGVMQNPRHLVRRRGQEARLRCSPMKGHSHVYWYRQLPEEGLKFMVYLQKENIIDESGMPKERFSAEFPKEGPSILRIQQVVRGDSAAYFCASSPNRTPIGNNEQFFGPGTRLTVL.

This chain uses TRBV3-1 with TRBJ2-3. Germline V gene data show CDR1 as LGHDT and CDR2 as YNNKEL (reference sequence). The CDR3 is 15 residues long. CDR3 in amino acids: CASSRGYSSTDTQYF.

J is TRBJ2-3 and V is TRBV4-1. The CDR3 spans 12 residues. The germline V gene encodes CDR1 MGHRA and CDR2 YSYEKL. The CDR3 sequence is CASSASSDTQYF.

The chain recombines TRBV5-1 with TRBJ2-1. The CDR3 is 13 amino acids. Germline loops: CDR1 SGHRS, CDR2 YFSETQ. The CDR3 region is CASSDHNGDEQFF.

CDR3 loop: CASSLGQASGYTF. The V and J genes are TRBV5-1 and TRBJ1-2; the D gene TCRdb calls, TRBD1, cannot be checked with no DNA. This CDR3 contains 13 residues. In germline, CDR1 is SGHRS, CDR2 YFSETQ.

CDR3 loop: CAIMRQINTEAFF. The chain employs TRBV6-1 and TRBJ1-1; with no DNA, the TCRdb D assignment of TRBD1 cannot be verified. The CDR3 extends over 13 amino acids. Germline V gives CDR1 MNHNS, CDR2 SASEGT.

The chain carries TRBV7-3 and TRBJ1-1; TCRdb designates TRBD1, a call that cannot be tested without DNA. This CDR3 has 16 residues. CDR1 is SGHTA and CDR2 is FQGTGA in the germline V gene. This CDR3 reads CASSSRPQGAGTEAFF.

The rearrangement uses TRBV18 and TRBJ2-7; absent DNA, TCRdb's TRBD1 call cannot be checked. Germline lookup yields CDR1 KGHSH and CDR2 LQKENI. The length of the CDR3 is 15 residues. The CDR3: CASSPTGQVTNEQYF.

The chain couples TRBV9 to TRBJ2-3; without DNA, the TCRdb call of TRBD2 cannot be checked. Germline CDR1 SGDLS, CDR2 YYNGEE. The CDR3 length is 14 residues. This chain's CDR3 is CASSALRGSDTQYF.